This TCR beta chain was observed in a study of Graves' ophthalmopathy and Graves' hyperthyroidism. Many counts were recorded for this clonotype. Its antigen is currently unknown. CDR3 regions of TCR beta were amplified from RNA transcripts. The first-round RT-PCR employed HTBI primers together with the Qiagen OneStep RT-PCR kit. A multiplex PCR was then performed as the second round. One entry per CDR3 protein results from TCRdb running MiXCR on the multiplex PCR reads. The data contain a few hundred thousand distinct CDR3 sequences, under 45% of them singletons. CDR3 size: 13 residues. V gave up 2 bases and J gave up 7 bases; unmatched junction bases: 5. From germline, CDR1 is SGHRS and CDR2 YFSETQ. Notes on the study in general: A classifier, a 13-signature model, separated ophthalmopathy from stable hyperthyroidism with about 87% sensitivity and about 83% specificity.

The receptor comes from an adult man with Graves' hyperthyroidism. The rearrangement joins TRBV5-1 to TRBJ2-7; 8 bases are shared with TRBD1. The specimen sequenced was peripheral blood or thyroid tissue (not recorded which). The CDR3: CASSLTGGREQYF. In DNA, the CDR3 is TGCGCCAGCAGCTTAACAGGGGGACGGGAGCAGTACTTC.